Shown below are 11 T cell receptor beta chains from a single sample sequenced in a study of CD8 T cells in Susac syndrome. An input of roughly 0.5 to 1 ug of RNA was subjected to reverse transcription using random hexamers. MiXCR, applied by TCRdb to the immunoSEQ multiplex PCR reads, yields one record per CDR3 protein. Seen here are around 270,000 distinct CDR3 sequences, almost 85% observed once, and the top ten hold roughly 0.22%. Source material: CD8+ T cells from PBMCs. The receptors come from a human donor with multiple sclerosis.

This chain connects TRBV24-1 to TRBJ2-7, with TRBD1 as a possible D gene (6 bases). Deletions cut 2 bases from V and 5 bases from J, with 12 bases between. The CDR3 is 14 amino acids. Germline CDR1 reads KGHDR; CDR2 reads SFDVKD. The CDR3 DNA reads TGTGCCACCAGTGATTGGGATACAGGGAACGAGCAGTACTTC. It codes for CATSDWDTGNEQYF.

The chain links TRBV5-4 to TRBJ2-1; 7 positions match TRBD2. Germline CDR1 SGHNT, CDR2 YYREEE (reference sequence). The V and J ends lost 5 bases and 8 bases, in that order; junction bases with no gene match: 13. This CDR3 is built from 15 residues. The CDR3 loop reads CASSVGSSGGDEQFF. CDR3 coding DNA: TGTGCCAGCAGTGTCGGGTCTAGCGGAGGGGATGAGCAGTTCTTC.

This clonotype was counted a few times. The chain recombines TRBV7-8 with TRBJ2-1; no definite D call. The CDR3 totals 12 residues. Trimming removed 2 bases from V and 6 bases from J, with 5 bases in between. CDR1 is SGHVS, CDR2 FQNEAQ, per germline. CDR3 coding DNA: TGTGCCAGCAGCTTAAAAATCAATGAGCAGTTCTTC. Translated, it gives CASSLKINEQFF. Variable domain in full (rest from reference TRBV7-8 and TRBJ2-1): GAGVSQSPRYKVAKRGQDVALRCDPISGHVSLFWYQQALGQGPEFLTYFQNEAQLDKSGLPSDRFFAERPEGSVSTLKIQRTQQEDSAVYLCASSLKINEQFFGPGTRLTVL.

The V call is TRBV6-1, the J call TRBJ1-1, with TRBD1 matching over 9 bases. V lost 6 bases and J lost 1; bases outside the gene matches: 3. Germline V lookup: CDR1 MNHNS, CDR2 SASEGT. This CDR3 comprises 14 residues. CDR3 in amino acids: CASSWTGANTEAFF. The CDR3 nucleotides read TGTGCCAGCAGCTGGACAGGGGCGAACACTGAAGCTTTCTTT.

J is TRBJ2-2 and V is TRBV5-4; D ambiguous. V was pared by 0 bases and J by 6 bases, with 6 bases between. CDR1 is SGHNT and CDR2 is YYREEE in the germline V gene (reference sequence). This CDR3 contains 13 residues. CDR3 residues: CASSLAVAGELFF. The CDR3 nucleotides read TGTGCCAGCAGCTTGGCAGTTGCCGGGGAGCTGTTTTTT.

This chain connects TRBV4-3 to TRBJ2-1, with TRBD1 as a possible D gene (6 bases). Per the germline V gene, CDR1 is LGHNA and CDR2 is YSLEER. Trimming took 0 bases from V and 8 from J, leaving 14 bases between them. CDR3 size: 15 residues. The chain's CDR3 is CASSQDGAGVDEQFF. Written as DNA, the CDR3 is TGCGCCAGCAGCCAAGATGGTGCAGGGGTGGATGAGCAGTTCTTC.

CDR3 sequence (DNA): TGTGCCAGCAGTTCTTTCGACAGGCCCCCTGGCTACACCTTC. This encodes CASSSFDRPPGYTF. V and J are TRBV27 and TRBJ1-2, with a possible D match to TRBD1 (6 bases). Trimming removed 4 bases from V and 7 bases from J, with 16 bases in between. The germline gives CDR1 MNHEY, CDR2 SMNVEV (reference sequence). This CDR3 is built from 14 residues.

This chain joins TRBV5-1 and TRBJ1-2; D ambiguous. Germline loops: CDR1 SGHRS, CDR2 YFSETQ. Trimming pared 0 bases from V and 6 bases from J, leaving 12 bases between. The CDR3 is 14 amino acids. CDR3 loop: CASSLAAASDGYTF. CDR3 in DNA: TGCGCCAGCAGCTTGGCCGCGGCCTCGGATGGCTACACCTTC.

CDR3 coding DNA: TGTGCCAGTGGTAGACTAGAGCAGTTCTTC. The encoded protein is CASGRLEQFF. The chain employs TRBV12-3 or TRBV12-4 and TRBJ2-1; a possible D gene is TRBD2 (5 bases). Trimming stripped 9 bases from V and 10 bases from J, with 10 bases between. The CDR3 covers 10 residues.

This chain connects TRBV4-3 to TRBJ2-7; 9 nucleotides agree with TRBD2. Germline CDR1 is LGHNA and CDR2 is YSLEER. Trimming at V came to 0 bases and at J to 3 bases, leaving 0 bases not matched to a gene. This CDR3 comprises 14 residues. The CDR3, as DNA: TGCGCCAGCAGCCAAGATAGCGGGAGCTACGAGCAGTACTTC. Protein product: CASSQDSGSYEQYF.

This clonotype has just a few counts. V usage is TRBV27 and J usage is TRBJ2-7; possible D gene TRBD2, 5 bases. Trimming shortened V by 2 bases and J by 5 bases, and 13 bases separated the two germline ends. The CDR3 is 14 amino acids. Germline values: CDR1 MNHEY, CDR2 SMNVEV (reference sequence). This chain's CDR3 is CASSLRGVVHEQYF. The CDR3 coding sequence is TGTGCCAGCAGTTTACGGGGAGTAGTCCACGAGCAGTACTTC.